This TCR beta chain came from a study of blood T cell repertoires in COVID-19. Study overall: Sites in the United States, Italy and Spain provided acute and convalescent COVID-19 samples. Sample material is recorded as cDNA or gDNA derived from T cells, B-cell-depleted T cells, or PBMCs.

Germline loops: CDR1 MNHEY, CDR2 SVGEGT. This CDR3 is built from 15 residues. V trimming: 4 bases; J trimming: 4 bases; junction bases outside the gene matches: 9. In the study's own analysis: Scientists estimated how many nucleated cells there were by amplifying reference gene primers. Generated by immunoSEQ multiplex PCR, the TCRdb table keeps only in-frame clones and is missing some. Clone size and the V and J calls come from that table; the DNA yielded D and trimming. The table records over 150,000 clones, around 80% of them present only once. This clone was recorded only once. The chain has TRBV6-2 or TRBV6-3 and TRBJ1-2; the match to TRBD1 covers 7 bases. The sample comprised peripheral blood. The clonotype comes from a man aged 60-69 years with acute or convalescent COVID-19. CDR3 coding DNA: TGTGCCAGCAGTTTACGACAGGGTGCCTTCTATGGCTACACCTTC. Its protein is CASSLRQGAFYGYTF.